A selection of T cell receptor beta chains follows, all from one sample in a study of human T cells and chemical hapten exposure. TCRdb fed the RACE reads into MiXCR, producing one record per CDR3 protein. The table lists about 82,000 distinct CDR3 sequences, more than 9% of them singletons. Sequenced material: whole blood, taken in connection with sensitization to the hapten diphenylcyclopropenone (DPC). Receptors were obtained from a woman aged 45-65 years with alopecia areata. Some clones in this sample may be carry-over from other donors' samples. Each CDR3 is given with its conserved first and last residue. D genes are given only for firm matches. Clone size appears in some rows only: once, few, many, or a class for an expanded clone.

d_gene	abundance	v_gene	j_gene	CDR3nt	CDR3aa
-	many	TRBV7-2	TRBJ2-3	TGTGCCAGCAGCTTAGTTCGGGGGACAGATACGCAGTATTTT	CASSLVRGTDTQYF
-	many	TRBV12-3/TRBV12-4	TRBJ2-2	TGTGCCAGCAGTTCTCAGAACACCGGGGAGCTGTTTTTT	CASSSQNTGELFF
TRBD1	few	TRBV12-3/TRBV12-4	TRBJ1-3	TGTGCCAGCAGTATACCCCAGGGGGCCATATATTTT	CASSIPQGAIYF
-	-	TRBV25-1	TRBJ2-7	TGTGCCAGCAGTGAGTCCGGTGGGACCTACGAGCAGTACTTC	CASSESGGTYEQYF
TRBD1	-	TRBV3-1	TRBJ2-5	TGTGCCAGCAGCCCGGGGACAGGCGGACAAGAGACCCAGTACTTC	CASSPGTGGQETQYF
-	-	TRBV28	TRBJ1-1	TGTGCCAGCAGTTTAGCAGGAGGGATAGAAGCTTTCTTT	CASSLAGGIEAFF
-	-	TRBV11-2	TRBJ2-3	TGTGTCAGCAGCGCGCTTGCGGGGGCGAATACGCAGTATTTT	CVSSALAGANTQYF
TRBD1	few	TRBV20-1	TRBJ1-1	TGCAGTGCTACCGGGACAGGGGGCAAAACTGAAGCTTTCTTT	CSATGTGGKTEAFF
-	-	TRBV24-1	TRBJ2-3	TGTGCCACCTCCGAGCAGGTTCATAAGGATACGCAGTATTTT	CATSEQVHKDTQYF
-	few	TRBV12-3/TRBV12-4	TRBJ2-2	TGTGCCAGCAGTACGGTGAGGGCAACCGGGGAGCTGTTTTTT	CASSTVRATGELFF
-	-	TRBV5-6	TRBJ2-7	TGTGCCAGCAGCTTGGACAGGAGAAACTACGAGCAGTACTTC	CASSLDRRNYEQYF
-	-	TRBV6-5	TRBJ1-5	TGTGCCAGCAGCCCGAGGGTCGATTATCAGCCCCAGCATTTT	CASSPRVDYQPQHF
-	many	TRBV6-1	TRBJ1-5	TGTGCCAGCAGTGAAGGAACACGGGAGGATCAGCCCCAGCATTTT	CASSEGTREDQPQHF
-	many	TRBV19	TRBJ2-1	TGTGCCAGTAGCAGACAGCCCAATGAGCAGTTCTTC	CASSRQPNEQFF
-	few	TRBV30	TRBJ2-7	TGTGCCTGGAGTGTACGGGACCACCACCAGTACTTC	CAWSVRDHHQYF
TRBD1	-	TRBV28	TRBJ2-7	TGTGCCAGCACACAGGGGGACTACGAGCAGTACTTC	CASTQGDYEQYF
-	many	TRBV18	TRBJ2-5	TGTGCCAGCTCACTGGCCGGACAGCCTCAAGAGACCCAGTACTTC	CASSLAGQPQETQYF
-	many	TRBV5-1	TRBJ2-1	TGCGCCAGCAGGGAGCAGGGGACCTACAATGAGCAGTTCTTC	CASREQGTYNEQFF
TRBD1	many	TRBV11-2	TRBJ1-1	TGTGCCAGCAGCTTAGGGACAGGGGTTGGAGCTTTCTTT	CASSLGTGVGAFF
TRBD1	few	TRBV7-9	TRBJ2-6	TGTGCCAGCAGCCCGGGACAGGGGAGGTTTTCTGGGGCCAACGTCCTGACTTTC	CASSPGQGRFSGANVLTF
-	few	TRBV11-2	TRBJ2-6	TGTGCCAGCAGCCCGCCACGATTAAGGAGCTCTGGGGCCAACGTCCTGACTTTC	CASSPPRLRSSGANVLTF
-	many	TRBV6-5	TRBJ2-1	TGTGCCAGCAGTAACCCAGGTTACAGTGAGCAGTTCTTC	CASSNPGYSEQFF
TRBD1	many	TRBV12-5	TRBJ2-2	TGTGCTAGTGGGCCCACCGGGACAGCGAACACCGGGGAGCTGTTTTTT	CASGPTGTANTGELFF
-	few	TRBV9	TRBJ1-1	TGTGCCAGCAGCTACCCCCCCCGGGGAACAACTGAAGCTTTCTTT	CASSYPPRGTTEAFF
-	-	TRBV27	TRBJ2-3	TGTGCCAGCAGTTTAGGACCTAGCGTTTCGGGAGATACGCAGTATTTT	CASSLGPSVSGDTQYF
-	many	TRBV29-1	TRBJ1-5	TGCAGCGTTGATCACGCCGAGTCGAACGGGGGCTGGCGCAATCAGCCCCAGCATTTT	CSVDHAESNGGWRNQPQHF
-	-	TRBV7-9	TRBJ2-1	TGTGCCAGCAGCTGGTCTGGGAATGAGCAGTTCTTC	CASSWSGNEQFF
-	many	TRBV20-1	TRBJ2-6	TGCAGTGCCGGAAGGGGGACTGGGGCCAACGTCCTGACTTTC	CSAGRGTGANVLTF
-	many	TRBV2	TRBJ2-5	TGTGCCAGCAGTGACAACACTCCAAAAGAGACCCAGTACTTC	CASSDNTPKETQYF
-	-	TRBV29-1	TRBJ1-1	TGCAGCGTTGAAAAGGGGACTGAAGCTTTCTTT	CSVEKGTEAFF
TRBD1	many	TRBV28	TRBJ2-7	TGTGCCAGCAGCCCGACAGGGGACTACGAGCAGTACTTC	CASSPTGDYEQYF
TRBD1	few	TRBV29-1	TRBJ1-2	TGCAGCGTCCCGATAGACGAGTACAGGGGCTCTGGCTACACCTTC	CSVPIDEYRGSGYTF
TRBD1	few	TRBV5-4	TRBJ1-1	TGTGCCAGCAGCTTCGGGACAGGGGGCATGAACACTGAAGCTTTCTTT	CASSFGTGGMNTEAFF
-	few	TRBV9	TRBJ1-2	TGTGCCAGCAACGAAGGGACGGCTTATGGCTACACCTTC	CASNEGTAYGYTF
TRBD2	few	TRBV29-1	TRBJ2-5	TGCAGCGGACTAGCGGGAGCTGGGGCTCAAGAGACCCAGTACTTC	CSGLAGAGAQETQYF
-	few	TRBV24-1	TRBJ2-1	TGTGCCACCAGTGAGGGTCGTCACAATGAGCAGTTCTTC	CATSEGRHNEQFF
-	-	TRBV5-1	TRBJ2-1	TGCGCCAGCAGCTACGGAGGGACTTCGCACAATGAGCAGTTCTTC	CASSYGGTSHNEQFF
-	few	TRBV7-2	TRBJ2-7	TGTGCCAGCAGATCGCTCGGGGGCGGCTACGAGCAGTACTTC	CASRSLGGGYEQYF
-	-	TRBV15	TRBJ2-3	TGTGCCACCAGCAAAGGAGGGGGGGCCAAAGATACGCAGTATTTT	CATSKGGGAKDTQYF
-	many	TRBV10-3	TRBJ2-3	TGTGCCATCAGTGATGGAGGTACGCAGTATTTT	CAISDGGTQYF
-	-	TRBV27	TRBJ1-2	TGTGCCAGCAGTTTATCGCTGTTGGGCCACTATGGCTACACCTTC	CASSLSLLGHYGYTF
-	many	TRBV28	TRBJ2-6	TGTGCCAGCGTTACACCCTCTGGGGCCAACGTCCTGACTTTC	CASVTPSGANVLTF
-	-	TRBV12-3/TRBV12-4	TRBJ2-7	TGTGCCAGCAGTTTCGAGACCCGGGGGAGCGAGCAGTACTTC	CASSFETRGSEQYF
-	many	TRBV6-2/TRBV6-3	TRBJ1-1	TGTGCCAGCAGAGAACTTGCCTTCACACCTGAAGCTTTCTTT	CASRELAFTPEAFF
-	many	TRBV28	TRBJ2-7	TGTGCCAGCAGACTTGGTTTAGGCGAGCAGTACTTC	CASRLGLGEQYF
TRBD2	many	TRBV29-1	TRBJ2-2	TGCAGCGTAGGACTAGCGGGAGCCCGCAACACCGGGGAGCTGTTTTTT	CSVGLAGARNTGELFF
-	many	TRBV28	TRBJ2-1	TGTGCCAGCAGCCCGACTCATACGAATGAGCAGTTCTTC	CASSPTHTNEQFF
TRBD2	few	TRBV7-8	TRBJ2-3	TGTGCCGGCAGCTTAGGTGCTAGCGGGAGCACAGATACGCAGTATTTT	CAGSLGASGSTDTQYF
-	-	TRBV19	TRBJ2-2	TGTGCCAGTAGACGGTATCCAGAGAACACCGGGGAGCTGTTTTTT	CASRRYPENTGELFF
-	few	TRBV3-1	TRBJ1-2	TGTGCCAGCAGCCAAGGGCTTCAGGTCAACTATGGCTACACCTTC	CASSQGLQVNYGYTF
-	few	TRBV20-1	TRBJ2-1	TGCAGTGCTAGGGGCGGGACTAGTGGGACAGGGGAGCAGTTCTTC	CSARGGTSGTGEQFF
TRBD2	few	TRBV29-1	TRBJ2-1	TGCAGCGCCACCCCCTTTTCGACTAGCGGGAGTTACAATGAGCAGTTCTTC	CSATPFSTSGSYNEQFF